The 25 T cell receptor beta chains below all came from one sample that was sequenced in a study of metastatic and nonmetastatic thyroid tumors. All patients were untreated before thyroid surgery. TCRdb reassembled clones from the PCR reads with MiXCR. The sample has around 30,000 clones, less than 14% seen once. Sequencing used blood. The receptors originated from a female donor with papillary thyroid cancer or a benign thyroid nodule (not recorded which). Some clones in this sample may be carry-over from other donors' samples.

This clone has a count of ten or more. J is TRBJ1-4 and V is TRBV6-1; 8 nucleotides align to TRBD1. CDR1 MNHNS and CDR2 SASEGT come from the germline V gene. The CDR3 is made up of 14 amino acids. The V gene end was trimmed by 6 bases and the J gene end by 7 bases; junction bases not matched to a gene: 7. This chain's CDR3 is CASRNTGGAEKLFF. The CDR3 DNA reads as TGTGCCAGCAGGAACACAGGGGGTGCTGAAAAACTGTTTTTT.

J is TRBJ2-5 and V is TRBV19; D possibly corresponds to TRBD1 (6 bases). Germline CDR1 is LNHDA and CDR2 is SQIVND (reference sequence). V lost 5 bases and J 7 bases, leaving 14 bases between the germline ends. The length of the CDR3 is 13 residues. The CDR3 spells CASSQDSLGTQYF. In DNA form, the CDR3 reads TGTGCCAGTAGTCAGGACAGCCTCGGGACCCAGTACTTC.

As for this clone: This clone may be a read error of a much larger clone one base away. The same CDR3 also results from other DNA sequences found in this sample. The gene calls are TRBV9 and TRBJ1-4, with a tentative D call TRBD1 (5 bases). CDR1 SGDLS and CDR2 YYNGEE come from the germline V gene. V gave up 4 bases and J gave up 3 bases, with 10 bases separating them. The CDR3 extends over 14 amino acids. The CDR3 loop reads CASSSGRANEKLFF. The CDR3 DNA is TGTGCCAGCAGCTCAGGCAGGGCTAATGAAAAACTGTTTTTT.

This clone was seen many times. This rearrangement joins TRBV10-2 to TRBJ2-2, with 9 bases fitting TRBD1. The CDR3 totals 14 residues. CDR1 is WSHSY, CDR2 SAAADI, per germline. V lost 6 bases and J lost 5; bases outside the gene matches: 4. The CDR3 DNA follows: TGCGCCAGCAGGCGGGACAGGGAGACCGGGGAGCTGTTTTTT. It yields the protein CASRRDRETGELFF.

This clone was observed at least ten times. Here the CDR3 DNA reads TGTGCCTGGAGTGTGCCAAGACAGGGATTCAATCAGCCCCAGCATTTT. It yields the protein CAWSVPRQGFNQPQHF. The chain employs TRBV30 and TRBJ1-5; TRBD1 agrees at 7 bases. The CDR3 sequence is 16 residues long. The J segment lost 3 bases and the V segment lost 0 bases, leaving 8 bases of the junction unmatched. Germline CDR1 reads GTSNPN; CDR2 reads SVGIG (reference sequence).

This clone was seen many times. The V gene is TRBV30, the J gene TRBJ1-3, with 7 bases identical to TRBD1. V lost 2 bases, J lost 0 bases, and 13 bases stayed unmatched. The germline gives CDR1 GTSNPN, CDR2 SVGIG (reference sequence). The CDR3 consists of 18 residues. The DNA of the CDR3 is TGTGCCTGGAGTATTGAGTTGGGACAGCCCCTCTCTGGAAACACCATATATTTT. Protein sequence: CAWSIELGQPLSGNTIYF. Variable domain in full (rest from reference TRBV30 and TRBJ1-3): SQTIHQWPATLVQPVGSPLSLECTVEGTSNPNLYWYRQAAGRGLQLLFYSVGIGQISSEVPQNLSASRPQDRQFILSSKKLLLSDSGFYLCAWSIELGQPLSGNTIYFGEGSWLTVV.

This clone came up many times. This chain links TRBV9 with TRBJ2-1; D possibly uses TRBD1 or TRBD2 (5 bases each). V lost 2 bases and J lost 6, with 21 bases in between. CDR1 and CDR2 (germline): SGDLS, YYNGEE. The CDR3 runs 17 residues. This CDR3 is CASSVGSGLPKSNEQFF. CDR3 DNA: TGTGCCAGCAGCGTCGGGTCGGGGCTCCCCAAGTCCAATGAGCAGTTCTTC. The whole variable domain, remainder taken from reference TRBV9 and TRBJ2-1, is DSGVTQTPKHLITATGQRVTLRCSPRSGDLSVYWYQQSLDQGLQFLIQYYNGEERAKGNILERFSAQQFPDLHSELNLSSLELGDSALYFCASSVGSGLPKSNEQFFGPGTRLTVL.

V gene TRBV19 combines with J gene TRBJ1-2; D not resolved. The CDR3 contains 14 residues. The germline CDR1 and CDR2 sequences are LNHDA and SQIVND (reference sequence). The V end lost 5 bases, the J end lost 9 bases, and 19 bases lay between the germline ends. CDR3 sequence: CASSSVAQESRYTF. Here the CDR3 DNA reads TGTGCCAGTAGTTCCGTTGCCCAGGAGAGTCGCTACACCTTC.

As concerns this clone: This may stem from a read error, because a much larger clone lies one nucleotide away. Other DNA sequences in this sample translate to the same CDR3. The chain employs TRBV6-5 and TRBJ2-1; D gene ambiguous. Germline-derived CDR1 and CDR2 are MNHEY and SVGAGI. The CDR3 has 15 residues. CDR3 sequence (DNA): TGTGCCAGCAGTTACGCCCAGAGCTCCTACAATGAACAGTTCTTC. Its protein product is CASSYAQSSYNEQFF.

As regards this clone: Just one base apart from a much larger clone, this may be a read error. The rearrangement uses TRBV20-1 and TRBJ2-3, with 7 positions matching TRBD1. CDR1 and CDR2 (germline): DFQATT, SNEGSKA (reference sequence). The CDR3 is made up of 13 amino acids. Here the CDR3 DNA reads TGCTCTACCAGGGGGAGCGCCACCAATCCGCAGTATTTT. Translation: CSTRGSATNPQYF.

There are many counts of this clone. The chain carries TRBV5-1 and TRBJ2-1; 10 positions agree with TRBD2. Losses at the gene ends were 3 bases for V and 4 bases for J; bases not matched to a gene: 10. CDR3 length: 17 amino acids. Germline V CDR1 and CDR2: SGHRS, YFSETQ. The CDR3, as DNA: TGCGCCAGCAGCTCCGAGATCGGACTAGCGGAATACAATGAGCAGTTCTTC. Protein sequence: CASSSEIGLAEYNEQFF. Complete variable domain (other parts from reference TRBV5-1 and TRBJ2-1): KAGVTQTPRYLIKTRGQQVTLSCSPISGHRSVSWYQQTPGQGLQFLFEYFSETQRNKGNFPGRFSGRQFSNSRSEMNVSTLELGDSALYLCASSSEIGLAEYNEQFFGPGTRLTVL.

This clone was found many times. J is TRBJ2-1 and V is TRBV10-3, with a possible D match to TRBD1 (6 bases). The V gene lost 10 bases and the J gene lost 5 bases, with 9 bases spanning the gap. Germline V gene lookup returns CDR1 ENHRY and CDR2 SYGVKD. The CDR3 has 11 amino acids. The CDR3 sequence: CATNRDNEQFF. The CDR3 bases are TGTGCCACCAACAGGGACAATGAGCAGTTCTTC.

The V gene is TRBV30, the J gene TRBJ1-2, with a weak D call TRBD1 (6 bases). Germline-derived CDR1 and CDR2 are GTSNPN and SVGIG (reference sequence). CDR3 size: 14 residues. Trimming shortened V by 0 bases and J by 4 bases, and 12 bases separated the two germline ends. The CDR3 sequence: CAWSVGGDLYGYTF. The CDR3 DNA is TGTGCCTGGAGTGTAGGGGGAGATCTCTATGGCTACACCTTC.

This clone was recorded many times. The chain has TRBV19 and TRBJ1-2, with TRBD1 matching 8 bases. V shed 7 bases, J shed 2 bases, and the junction held 15 bases outside the gene matches. CDR3 length: 17 amino acids. Germline values: CDR1 LNHDA, CDR2 SQIVND (reference sequence). Here the CDR3 reads CASTEHPGTGPNYGYTF. In DNA form, the CDR3 reads TGTGCCAGTACAGAGCACCCCGGGACAGGACCCAACTATGGCTACACCTTC.

This clone was recorded at least ten times. The J gene is TRBJ1-2, the V gene TRBV27; D is possibly TRBD1 (6 bases). V was trimmed by 5 bases and J by 2 bases, leaving 18 bases between them. CDR1 and CDR2 from the germline V gene are MNHEY and SMNVEV (reference sequence). The CDR3 totals 16 residues. In nucleotides, the CDR3 is TGTGCCAGCAGTATCTACCCCTCGGGGGCCAACTATGGCTACACCTTC. Its translation: CASSIYPSGANYGYTF.

This clone showed up many times. The rearrangement links TRBV11-3 to TRBJ1-1; a possible D gene is TRBD1 (5 bases). The CDR3 runs to 14 residues. Germline V gene lookup returns CDR1 SGHNT and CDR2 YENEEA. V gave up 1 base and J gave up 5 bases, with 11 bases separating them. The CDR3 DNA follows: TGTGCCAGCAGCTTAGGGTCAGGGTGGACTGAAGCTTTCTTT. This gives the protein CASSLGSGWTEAFF.

This clone was detected only a few times. This chain joins TRBV5-4 and TRBJ2-4, with a possible D match to TRBD1 (5 bases). Germline CDR1 reads SGHNT; CDR2 reads YYREEE (reference sequence). V lost 3 bases, J lost 8 bases, and 6 bases lay in between. This CDR3 is 11 amino acids long. The CDR3 DNA follows: TGTGCCAGCAGCTCCAGGGACATTCAGTACTTC. Protein product: CASSSRDIQYF.

This clone has a count of ten or more. This chain connects TRBV6-1 to TRBJ2-7, with 9 nucleotides matching TRBD1. The CDR3 has 14 residues. V lost 6 bases to trimming and J lost 2 bases; unmatched junction nucleotides: 5. Looked up from germline, CDR1 is MNHNS and CDR2 is SASEGT. The CDR3 sequence is CASRQGQGTYEQYF. The CDR3 bases are TGTGCCAGCAGACAGGGACAGGGTACCTACGAGCAGTACTTC.

This clone was counted many times. This chain links TRBV4-3 with TRBJ1-1, with D maybe TRBD1 (5 bases). Germline V gene sequence: CDR1 LGHNA, CDR2 YSLEER. V lost 4 bases, J lost 8 bases, and 11 bases lay in between. This CDR3 is 12 amino acids long. The DNA for the CDR3 is TGCGCCAGCAGCCGGGACCGGAGGGAAGCTTTCTTT. As protein: CASSRDRREAFF.

This clone was recorded at least ten times. The rearrangement links TRBV27 to TRBJ2-7; unclear D gene. This CDR3 is 13 amino acids long. Germline assignment: CDR1 MNHEY and CDR2 SMNVEV (reference sequence). The ends were cut back, 3 bases at V and 1 base at J, with 7 bases in the middle. The CDR3 protein is CASSLRNSYEQYF. The CDR3 DNA sequence: TGTGCCAGCAGTTTGAGGAATTCCTACGAGCAGTACTTC.

This chain uses TRBV19 with TRBJ1-1, with 7 bases that match TRBD1. After removal of 6 bases from V and 0 bases from J, the junction contained 7 bases not matched to a gene. The CDR3 has 15 residues. Germline assignment: CDR1 LNHDA and CDR2 SQIVND (reference sequence). The chain's CDR3 is CASSWGQTLNTEAFF. The CDR3 DNA reads as TGTGCCAGTAGCTGGGGACAGACTTTGAACACTGAAGCTTTCTTT.

In its sample, this clone was seen many times. Here the CDR3 DNA reads TGTGCCAGCAGCCAAGTTGTAAGACAGGGAAATCAGCCCCAGCATTTT. Its translation is CASSQVVRQGNQPQHF. The rearrangement joins TRBV4-2 to TRBJ1-5; 7 nucleotides line up with TRBD1. V was pared by 1 base and J by 4 bases, with 7 bases of the junction left unmatched. The CDR3 loop spans 16 amino acids. The germline V gene has CDR1 LGHNA and CDR2 YNFKEQ.

This clone was seen at least ten times. This rearrangement joins TRBV5-1 to TRBJ2-2; tentative D call: TRBD1 (5 bases). Germline V gives CDR1 SGHRS, CDR2 YFSETQ. Trimming removed 1 base from V and 8 bases from J, with 12 bases in between. The length of the CDR3 is 14 residues. This CDR3 is CASSLQGVRGELFF. In nucleotides, the CDR3 is TGCGCCAGCAGCTTGCAGGGCGTGAGAGGGGAGCTGTTTTTT.

The J gene is TRBJ1-1, the V gene TRBV20-1; D gene uncertain. Germline values: CDR1 DFQATT, CDR2 SNEGSKA (reference sequence). Trimming took 4 bases from V and 4 from J, leaving 19 bases between them. The CDR3 loop spans 15 amino acids. CDR3 nucleotides: TGCAGTGCTATCGCGCAGGCGTTGCCGGGCACTGAAGCTTTCTTT. Encoded protein: CSAIAQALPGTEAFF.

This clone showed up many times. The chain uses TRBV30 and TRBJ2-3, with D hard to call. Germline CDR1 is GTSNPN and CDR2 is SVGIG (reference sequence). The CDR3 covers 13 residues. V shed 0 bases and J shed 1 base, with 5 bases lying between them. CDR3 protein: CAWSVTGTDTQYF. The DNA for the CDR3 is TGTGCCTGGAGTGTAACAGGCACAGATACGCAGTATTTT.